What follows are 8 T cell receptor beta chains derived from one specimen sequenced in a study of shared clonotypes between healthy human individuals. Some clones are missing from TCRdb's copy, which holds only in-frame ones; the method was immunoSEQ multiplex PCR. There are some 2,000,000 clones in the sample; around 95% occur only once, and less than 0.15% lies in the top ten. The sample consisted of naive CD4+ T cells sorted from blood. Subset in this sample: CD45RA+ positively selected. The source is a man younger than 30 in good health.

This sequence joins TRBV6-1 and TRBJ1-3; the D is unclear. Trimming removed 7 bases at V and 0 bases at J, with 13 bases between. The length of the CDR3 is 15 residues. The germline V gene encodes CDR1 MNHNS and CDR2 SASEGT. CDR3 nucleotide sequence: TGTGCCAGCAACCCCGATTCCCACTCTGGAAACACCATATATTTT. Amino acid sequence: CASNPDSHSGNTIYF.

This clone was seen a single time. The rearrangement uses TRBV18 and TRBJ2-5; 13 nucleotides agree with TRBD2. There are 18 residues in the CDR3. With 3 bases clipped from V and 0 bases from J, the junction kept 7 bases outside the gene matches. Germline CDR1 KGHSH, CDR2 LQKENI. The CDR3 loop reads CASSPPMTSGGHQETQYF. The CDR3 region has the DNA TGTGCCAGCTCACCCCCCATGACTAGCGGGGGGCACCAAGAGACCCAGTACTTC.

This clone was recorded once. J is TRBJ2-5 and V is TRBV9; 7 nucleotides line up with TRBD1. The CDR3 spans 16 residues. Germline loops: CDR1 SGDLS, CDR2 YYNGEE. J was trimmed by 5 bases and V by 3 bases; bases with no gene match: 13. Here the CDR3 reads CASSADRDPRYETQYF. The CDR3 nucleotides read TGTGCCAGCAGCGCCGACAGGGACCCTCGGTACGAGACCCAGTACTTC.

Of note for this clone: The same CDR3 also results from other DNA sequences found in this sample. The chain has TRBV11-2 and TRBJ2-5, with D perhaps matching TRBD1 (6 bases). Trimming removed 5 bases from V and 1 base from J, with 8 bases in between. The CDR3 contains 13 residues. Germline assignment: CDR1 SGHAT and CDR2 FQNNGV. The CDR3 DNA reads TGTGCCAGCAGCCTACAGGGCCAAGAGACCCAGTACTTC. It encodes CASSLQGQETQYF.

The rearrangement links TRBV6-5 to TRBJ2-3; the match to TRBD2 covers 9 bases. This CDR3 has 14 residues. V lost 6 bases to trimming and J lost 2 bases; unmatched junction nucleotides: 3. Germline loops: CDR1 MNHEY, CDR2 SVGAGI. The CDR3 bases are TGTGCCAGCAGAGAGGGACTAGCCACAGATACGCAGTATTTT. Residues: CASREGLATDTQYF.

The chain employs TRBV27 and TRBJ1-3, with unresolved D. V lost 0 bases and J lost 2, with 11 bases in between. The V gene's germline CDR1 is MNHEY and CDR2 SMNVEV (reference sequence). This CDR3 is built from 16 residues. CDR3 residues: CASSLSRREAGNTIYF. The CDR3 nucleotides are TGTGCCAGCAGTTTATCGAGGAGGGAGGCTGGAAACACCATATATTTT.

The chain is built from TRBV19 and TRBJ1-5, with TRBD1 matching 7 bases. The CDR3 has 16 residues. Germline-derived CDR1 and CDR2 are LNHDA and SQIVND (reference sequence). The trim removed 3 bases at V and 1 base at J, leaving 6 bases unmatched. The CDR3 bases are TGTGCCAGTAGTATCCGACAGGGATCGAGCAATCAGCCCCAGCATTTT. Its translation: CASSIRQGSSNQPQHF.

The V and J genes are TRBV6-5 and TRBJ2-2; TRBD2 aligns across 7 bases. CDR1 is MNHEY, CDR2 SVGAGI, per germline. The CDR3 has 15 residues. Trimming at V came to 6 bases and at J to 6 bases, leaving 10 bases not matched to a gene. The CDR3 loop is CASRLGRSNPGELFF. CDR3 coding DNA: TGTGCCAGCAGACTCGGGAGGTCTAACCCCGGGGAGCTGTTTTTT.